These 31 T cell receptor beta chains were sequenced from one sample in a study of shared T cell receptors in the human thymus. Sequencing was performed with immunoSEQ multiplex PCR; in TCRdb, only in-frame clones are kept and a portion is missing. Of around 340,000 clones detected, 95% appear once; the ten largest clones hold 0.015% to 0.025%. Sequenced sample: thymocytes. Every receptor here comes from a human donor.

The chain combines TRBV6-1 with TRBJ2-7, with D possibly called TRBD1 or TRBD2 (5 bases each). CDR1 and CDR2 from the germline V gene are MNHNS and SASEGT. The length of the CDR3 is 19 residues. Trimming took 1 base from V and 3 from J, leaving 25 bases between them. CDR3 sequence: CASSEGGRGERGVDYEQYF. The CDR3, as DNA: TGTGCCAGCAGTGAAGGGGGCCGAGGGGAGCGCGGAGTCGACTACGAGCAGTACTTC.

This chain links TRBV5-6 with TRBJ1-2, with unresolved D. Germline V gene sequence: CDR1 SGHDT, CDR2 YYEEEE. This CDR3 is 15 amino acids long. V dropped 0 bases and J dropped 2 bases, with 11 bases sitting between them. The CDR3 DNA sequence: TGTGCCAGCAGCTTGGACCTCCCTCGGAACTATGGCTACACCTTC. It specifies CASSLDLPRNYGYTF.

The genes are TRBV11-1 and TRBJ1-3; D possibly corresponds to TRBD1 (5 bases). Trimming shortened V by 1 base and J by 0 bases, and 10 bases separated the two germline ends. Germline V gene data show CDR1 as SGHAT and CDR2 as FQDESV (reference sequence). CDR3 length equals 16 residues. CDR3 sequence: CASSLEGGDSGNTIYF. The CDR3 DNA follows: TGTGCCAGCAGCTTAGAAGGAGGGGACTCTGGAAACACCATATATTTT. Full variable domain (rest looked up from reference TRBV11-1 and TRBJ1-3): EAEVAQSPRYKITEKSQAVAFWCDPISGHATLYWYRQILGQGPELLVQFQDESVVDDSQLPKDRFSAERLKGVDSTLKIQPAELGDSAMYLCASSLEGGDSGNTIYFGEGSWLTVV.

The chain has TRBV5-4 and TRBJ2-1; 14 bases are shared with TRBD2. The germline V gene has CDR1 SGHNT and CDR2 YYREEE (reference sequence). The trim removed 2 bases at V and 6 bases at J, leaving 7 bases unmatched. This CDR3 has 17 amino acids. The CDR3 DNA sequence: TGTGCCAGCAGCTTACGGACTAGCGGGAGGTTCCCCAATGAGCAGTTCTTC. Protein: CASSLRTSGRFPNEQFF.

The chain joins TRBV15 to TRBJ1-1; tentative D call: TRBD1 (6 bases). The V and J ends lost 0 bases and 8 bases respectively, with 16 bases between them. Looked up from germline, CDR1 is LNHNV and CDR2 is YYDKDF (reference sequence). This CDR3 contains 15 residues. CDR3 sequence reads: CATSREEERGLEAFF. The CDR3 DNA sequence: TGTGCCACCAGCAGAGAGGAAGAGCGGGGGCTCGAAGCTTTCTTT.

V gene TRBV7-9 combines with J gene TRBJ2-1; D is unclear. Deletions cut 5 bases from V and 10 bases from J, with 15 bases between. The CDR3 sequence is 13 residues long. Germline CDR1 SEHNR, CDR2 FQNEAQ (reference sequence). DNA of the CDR3: TGTGCCAGCAGCCCCCGCGCGACGGAGGAGCAGTTCTTC. Translating gives CASSPRATEEQFF.

The chain is built from TRBV7-9 and TRBJ2-7; TRBD2 might be the D (6 bases). With 4 bases removed from V and 6 bases from J, the gap between germline ends came to 19 bases. This CDR3 region has 15 residues. Germline CDR1 and CDR2: SEHNR and FQNEAQ (reference sequence). The CDR3 DNA follows: TGTGCCAGCAGCTCGCTCCTATCCGGGACTGCCGAGCAGTACTTC. This gives the protein CASSSLLSGTAEQYF.

This chain uses TRBV19 with TRBJ2-1; TRBD1 is a possible D gene (6 bases). Trimming cost V 3 bases and J 2 bases, with 8 bases left between them. The CDR3 has 14 amino acids. Germline-derived CDR1 and CDR2 are LNHDA and SQIVND (reference sequence). The CDR3 spells CASSMSGAYNEQFF. In nucleotides, the CDR3 is TGTGCCAGTAGTATGTCAGGGGCCTACAATGAGCAGTTCTTC.

CDR3 sequence reads: CASSLRGGKNADTQYF. The CDR3, as DNA: TGTGCCAGCAGTTTAAGGGGGGGGAAAAACGCAGATACGCAGTATTTT. V usage is TRBV27 and J usage is TRBJ2-3; perhaps TRBD2 as D (7 bases). Trimming shortened V by 2 bases and J by 4 bases, and 16 bases separated the two germline ends. The CDR3 loop spans 16 amino acids. The V gene's germline CDR1 is MNHEY and CDR2 SMNVEV (reference sequence).

The chain joins TRBV6-5 to TRBJ2-7; 10 bases map to TRBD1. V shed 3 bases and J 5 bases; nucleotides not matched to a gene: 7. The CDR3 contains 15 residues. The V gene's germline CDR1 is MNHEY and CDR2 SVGAGI. The CDR3 is CASSYPGQGRNEQYF. CDR3 bases: TGTGCCAGCAGTTATCCGGGACAGGGGCGCAACGAGCAGTACTTC.

The chain is built from TRBV6-5 and TRBJ2-3; a weak D match, TRBD2 (7 bases). Germline assignment: CDR1 MNHEY and CDR2 SVGAGI. V was clipped by 2 bases and J by 2 bases, with 8 bases between them. The CDR3 length is 14 residues. CDR3 coding DNA: TGTGCCAGCAGTTACCGGGGGGCCACAGATACGCAGTATTTT. It is translated as CASSYRGATDTQYF.

The chain uses TRBV7-9 and TRBJ2-2, with 9 bases lining up with TRBD2. Germline CDR1 reads SEHNR; CDR2 reads FQNEAQ (reference sequence). V was clipped by 2 bases and J by 7 bases; unmatched bases: 11. The CDR3 spans 17 residues. The CDR3, as DNA: TGTGCCAGCAGCTTACGAGCGGGAGGAGCAACGGGCGGGGAGCTGTTTTTT. Its protein product is CASSLRAGGATGGELFF.

This clone appeared once. The chain has TRBV4-1 and TRBJ2-5; D not resolved. Trimming shortened V by 4 bases and J by 7 bases, and 10 bases separated the two germline ends. The CDR3 is 12 amino acids. Germline CDR1 MGHRA, CDR2 YSYEKL. The CDR3 sequence is CASSPRARTQYF. CDR3 nucleotides: TGCGCCAGCAGCCCCAGAGCCCGGACCCAGTACTTC.

The CDR3 bases are TGTGCCAGCAGTGAATTTGGAGGGGGAATCTTCTCAATATTGTATGGCAATCAGCCCCAGCATTTT. Protein sequence: CASSEFGGGIFSILYGNQPQHF. The chain has TRBV6-1 and TRBJ1-5, with a weak D call TRBD1 (6 bases). Germline V gene sequence: CDR1 MNHNS, CDR2 SASEGT. V was clipped by 2 bases and J by 2 bases, with 31 bases between them. The CDR3 has 22 residues.

The V gene is TRBV14, the J gene TRBJ2-1; TRBD2 might be the D (5 bases). CDR3 length: 13 amino acids. Trimming took off 8 bases at V and 15 bases at J, with 23 bases between the two ends. Germline values: CDR1 SGHDN, CDR2 FVKESK. The CDR3 DNA reads as TGTGCCAGCCCCGGAGGCCCAGGTTCGGATCCGTTCTTC. It codes for CASPGGPGSDPFF. Using reference TRBV14 and TRBJ2-1 for the parts outside the CDR3, the full variable domain is EAGVTQFPSHSVIEKGQTVTLRCDPISGHDNLYWYRRVMGKEIKFLLHFVKESKQDESGMPNNRFLAERTGGTYSTLKVQPAELEDSGVYFCASPGGPGSDPFFGPGTRLTVL.

The chain links TRBV28 to TRBJ2-1; 11 bases are a match to TRBD2. The V segment lost 8 bases and the J segment 0 bases; nucleotides outside the gene matches: 12. The CDR3 has 18 residues. CDR1 is MDHEN, CDR2 SYDVKM, per germline. The CDR3 is CASVFSRLAGRSYNEQFF. The DNA for the CDR3 is TGTGCCAGCGTTTTTTCGAGACTAGCGGGACGCTCCTACAATGAGCAGTTCTTC. The full variable domain, in which reference TRBV28 and TRBJ2-1 provide the parts outside the CDR3, is DVKVTQSSRYLVKRTGEKVFLECVQDMDHENMFWYRQDPGLGLRLIYFSYDVKMKEKGDIPEGYSVSREKKERFSLILESASTNQTSMYLCASVFSRLAGRSYNEQFFGPGTRLTVL.

V usage is TRBV28 and J usage is TRBJ1-1; D gene unclear. V lost 5 bases and J 0 bases, leaving 10 bases between the germline ends. Germline V lookup: CDR1 MDHEN, CDR2 SYDVKM. CDR3 length: 14 amino acids. In nucleotides, the CDR3 is TGTGCCAGCAGTCTAGCTTTTATGAACACTGAAGCTTTCTTT. It specifies CASSLAFMNTEAFF.

This clone was detected once. The V gene is TRBV30, the J gene TRBJ1-2; the D is unclear. The V gene lost 2 bases and the J gene lost 7 bases, with 11 bases spanning the gap. Germline CDR1 reads GTSNPN; CDR2 reads SVGIG (reference sequence). CDR3 length: 12 residues. The CDR3 region is CAWSTGNAGYTF. The CDR3 DNA reads TGTGCCTGGAGTACGGGGAACGCTGGCTACACCTTC.

J is TRBJ2-2 and V is TRBV6-5; D is unclear. Trimming pared 4 bases from V and 5 bases from J, leaving 14 bases between. CDR1 MNHEY and CDR2 SVGAGI come from the germline V gene. This CDR3 contains 15 residues. As DNA, the CDR3 is TGTGCCAGCAGTTTTCTCGGGCCAGAGACCGGGGAGCTGTTTTTT. Translating gives CASSFLGPETGELFF.

The chain employs TRBV7-2 and TRBJ1-3; weak D call: TRBD1 (6 bases). Trimming left V 2 bases short and J 3 bases short, with 17 bases between. Germline V gene sequence: CDR1 SGHTA, CDR2 FQGNSA. CDR3 size: 17 residues. As DNA, the CDR3 is TGTGCCAGCAGCTTAATAGCCCAACAGGGCAGTGGAAACACCATATATTTT. Translation gives CASSLIAQQGSGNTIYF.

This clone was counted once. The V call is TRBV5-1, the J call TRBJ2-3; D uncertain. Per germline, CDR1 SGHRS and CDR2 YFSETQ. This CDR3 comprises 11 residues. V was trimmed by 4 bases and J by 6 bases, leaving 6 bases between them. This chain's CDR3 is CASSISDTQYF. The CDR3 nucleotides read TGCGCCAGCAGCATTTCTGATACGCAGTATTTT. Based on the CDR3 plus reference TRBV5-1 and TRBJ2-3, the full variable domain is KAGVTQTPRYLIKTRGQQVTLSCSPISGHRSVSWYQQTPGQGLQFLFEYFSETQRNKGNFPGRFSGRQFSNSRSEMNVSTLELGDSALYLCASSISDTQYFGPGTRLTVL.

This sequence joins TRBV27 and TRBJ2-2, with D tentatively TRBD2 (5 bases). The CDR3 extends over 15 amino acids. Germline assignment: CDR1 MNHEY and CDR2 SMNVEV (reference sequence). The V and J ends lost 8 bases and 0 bases respectively, with 13 bases between them. CDR3 DNA sequence: TGTGCCAGCTTTAGTCGGGAAGCGAACACCGGGGAGCTGTTTTTT. As protein: CASFSREANTGELFF.

CDR3 in DNA: TGTGCCAGCAGCTACCAGGGACAGGCAAACGAGCAGTACTTC. Its translation is CASSYQGQANEQYF. The chain recombines TRBV28 with TRBJ2-7, with 8 positions matching TRBD1. The trim removed 6 bases at V and 5 bases at J, leaving 9 bases unmatched. The CDR3 runs 14 residues. From germline, CDR1 is MDHEN and CDR2 SYDVKM.

The chain combines TRBV29-1 with TRBJ2-3, with 11 bases matching TRBD2. The junction had 5 bases not matched to a gene; V was cut back by 7 bases and J by 2 bases. The CDR3 covers 14 residues. In germline, CDR1 is SQVTM, CDR2 ANQGSEA. For the CDR3, the DNA is TGCAGCGGAGGACTAGCGGGTTTCACAGATACGCAGTATTTT. This gives the protein CSGGLAGFTDTQYF.

This clone was counted a single time. This chain uses TRBV11-3 with TRBJ2-7, with D maybe TRBD1 (5 bases). Trimming left V 1 base short and J 5 bases short, with 18 bases between. Germline V gene sequence: CDR1 SGHNT, CDR2 YENEEA. The CDR3 totals 16 residues. CDR3 sequence: CASSLGGPLDRNEQYF. The DNA for the CDR3 is TGTGCCAGCAGCTTAGGGGGCCCGCTTGATAGGAACGAGCAGTACTTC.

The rearrangement links TRBV6-1 to TRBJ2-3, with unresolved D. V lost 5 bases, J lost 3 bases, and 12 bases lay in between. The CDR3 contains 14 residues. The germline CDR1 and CDR2 sequences are MNHNS and SASEGT. The CDR3 nucleotides read TGTGCCAGCAGTCTTCAGAATAGGACAGATACGCAGTATTTT. It codes for CASSLQNRTDTQYF.

V gene TRBV5-4 combines with J gene TRBJ1-4; D uncertain. V was clipped by 4 bases and J by 2 bases, with 15 bases between them. In germline, CDR1 is SGHNT, CDR2 YYREEE (reference sequence). This CDR3 has 16 residues. The CDR3 nucleotides are TGTGCCAGCAGCCATACGGGAGGGTACACTAATGAAAAACTGTTTTTT. It codes for CASSHTGGYTNEKLFF.

This rearrangement joins TRBV14 to TRBJ2-3, with D tentatively TRBD1 (6 bases). Germline V lookup: CDR1 SGHDN, CDR2 FVKESK. V was cut by 3 bases and J by 2 bases, with 21 bases left in between. The CDR3 has 18 residues. In DNA, the CDR3 is TGTGCCAGCAGCCACGTATACGGCTGGGACAAGCACACAGATACGCAGTATTTT. This sequence encodes CASSHVYGWDKHTDTQYF.

The chain recombines TRBV10-2 with TRBJ2-5, with TRBD2 matching over 9 bases. V shed 6 bases and J 5 bases; nucleotides not matched to a gene: 10. Germline CDR1 is WSHSY and CDR2 is SAAADI. This CDR3 spans 15 amino acids. CDR3 sequence reads: CASRVAGAPGETQYF. The CDR3 DNA reads as TGCGCCAGCAGGGTAGCGGGGGCCCCGGGGGAGACCCAGTACTTC.

J is TRBJ1-4 and V is TRBV7-9; TRBD1 is a possible D gene (5 bases). V lost 3 bases to trimming and J lost 4 bases, with 12 bases between them. This CDR3 has 15 amino acids. In germline, CDR1 is SEHNR, CDR2 FQNEAQ (reference sequence). In DNA, the CDR3 is TGTGCCAGCAGCTTTCCGGGACGGATTAATGAAAAACTGTTTTTT. Its translation: CASSFPGRINEKLFF.

The chain couples TRBV7-6 to TRBJ2-1; D ambiguous. V was pared by 1 base and J by 12 bases, with 7 bases between. CDR3 length: 11 amino acids. Germline values: CDR1 SGHVS, CDR2 FNYEAQ. The CDR3: CASSLGTRQFF. The CDR3 nucleotides are TGTGCCAGCAGCTTAGGAACTCGGCAGTTCTTC.